Only a few counts were recorded for the clone carrying this T cell receptor (beta chain). Its antigen is undetermined. The sample is drawn from a study of blood T cells in healthy people across ages. Study outcomes and limitations: Percentage of naive T cells showed a strong correlation with TCR beta diversity.

Germline V gene sequence: CDR1 LGHNA, CDR2 YNFKEQ. CDR3 length equals 16 residues. Trimming cost V 3 bases and J 2 bases, with 15 bases left between them. Sample-barcoded 5' priming and a J-beta primer mix drove a second PCR of 7 to 11 cycles. From the 5' RACE reads, TCRdb called clonotypes with MiXCR, one entry per CDR3 protein. The data contain about 1,500,000 distinct CDR3 sequences, roughly 40% of them singletons. The origin of this receptor is a woman in her late teens or twenties in good health. The rearrangement joins TRBV4-2 to TRBJ2-3, with TRBD2 as a possible D gene (5 bases). The specimen was blood. The CDR3 region is CASSHGPAESTDTQYF. CDR3 DNA: TGTGCCAGCAGCCATGGCCCAGCGGAGTCCACAGATACGCAGTATTTT.